This T cell receptor beta chain was sequenced during a study of identifying expanded T cells in peripheral blood. On this clone: Its specificity is not known.

No infections or other immune events were documented during collection. V gave up 6 bases and J gave up 9 bases, with 14 bases separating them. The CDR3 has 12 residues. CDR1 is SGHTA, CDR2 FQGNSA, per germline. Clones were read by immunoSEQ multiplex PCR, and TCRdb kept only the in-frame ones, dropping some. The sample records over 100,000 clones, roughly 90% being singletons. Study-level findings and limits: Technical replicates showed around 1.2 changed clones; about 2 weeks roughly 16; four weeks 19. Variance in clone template counts between two-week samples significantly increased with total template count across all healthy donors.

The genes are TRBV7-2 and TRBJ1-1; D not certain. Sequenced input: blood. This receptor was identified in a person aged 18 to 75 in good health. The chain's CDR3 is CASSLRYSKAFF. The CDR3 DNA reads TGTGCCAGCAGTTTAAGGTACTCCAAAGCTTTCTTT.